These 2 T cell receptor beta chains came from one sample sequenced in a study of glioma-infiltrating T cells. TCR alpha and beta CDR3 regions were amplified from RNA using iRepertoire nested multiplex PCR. TCRdb reanalysed the multiplex PCR reads using MiXCR and keeps one entry per CDR3 protein. The data contain 150,000 to 200,000 distinct CDR3 sequences, approximately 30% of them singletons. Sequences were obtained from glioma tissue, nonneoplastic brain tissue, or PBMCs (not recorded which). The source is a human donor with low-grade glioma or glioblastoma, undergoing nonglioma brain surgery, or in good health (not recorded which).

This clonotype showed up many times. The rearrangement joins TRBV24-1 to TRBJ2-5, with 7 bases that match TRBD2. The germline V gene encodes CDR1 KGHDR and CDR2 SFDVKD. The trim removed 3 bases at V and 8 bases at J, leaving 8 bases unmatched. The CDR3 consists of 14 residues. DNA of the CDR3: TGTGCCACCAGTGATAACAACCTAGCGGACACCCAGTACTTC. Translating gives CATSDNNLADTQYF.

This clonotype was observed at least ten times. The chain couples TRBV3-1 to TRBJ2-7; 8 bases align to TRBD1. J was trimmed by 7 bases and V by 2 bases; bases with no gene match: 7. Germline loops: CDR1 LGHDT, CDR2 YNNKEL (reference sequence). CDR3 length: 14 residues. CDR3 DNA: TGTGCCAGCAGCCAACCGGACAGGGATGGGGAGCAGTACTTC. It translates to CASSQPDRDGEQYF.